This TCR beta chain was documented in a study of glioma-infiltrating T cells after dendritic cell vaccination. The immunoSEQ assay amplified TCRB CDR3 from up to roughly 2 ug DNA. The primer mix had 60 V beta and 13 J beta primers. Data came from immunoSEQ multiplex PCR; TCRdb stores just in-frame clones and leaves some out. The sample shows fewer than 90,000 clones, around 83% of them seen only once. The time point here: after dendritic cell vaccination, including at tumor progression/relapse. PBMC were collected before vaccination, two weeks after the third vaccination, and at progression. As for this clone: Its antigen is undetermined.

CDR3 length: 14 amino acids. Trimming took 1 base from V and 4 from J, leaving 10 bases between them. CDR1 LNHNV and CDR2 YYDKDF come from the germline V gene (reference sequence). Points from the study as a whole: Estimated pretreatment TIL content predicted outcome after dendritic cell vaccination.

This chain joins TRBV15 and TRBJ1-2; D ambiguous. Sequencing used blood, obtained after dendritic cell vaccination. The clonotype originates from a human donor with glioblastoma. CDR3 amino acids: CATSRGDSGYGYTF. Here the CDR3 DNA reads TGTGCCACCAGCAGAGGAGACTCGGGCTATGGCTACACCTTC.